The 3 T cell receptor beta chains in this list originate from one sample, sequenced in a study of blood T cells in healthy people across ages. PCR was performed a second time for 7 to 11 cycles using a sample-barcoded 5' primer and a J-beta primer mix. MiXCR, applied by TCRdb to the 5' RACE reads, yields one record per CDR3 protein. The sample holds 1.6 million or so distinct CDR3 sequences, approximately 32% seen once. Sequenced: blood. These receptors were obtained from a woman under 40 in good health.

This clonotype was counted only a few times. This chain links TRBV12-3 or TRBV12-4 with TRBJ2-7; D is tentatively TRBD1 or TRBD2 (6 bases each). The CDR3 spans 14 residues. V lost 6 bases and J lost 2, with 14 bases in between. This CDR3 is CASRKGEAPYEQYF. CDR3 nucleotides: TGTGCCAGCAGGAAGGGGGAGGCCCCCTACGAGCAGTACTTC.

This clonotype was observed a handful of times. The chain carries TRBV4-2 and TRBJ2-3; 12 bases are a match to TRBD2. V lost 4 bases, J lost 9 bases, and 8 bases stayed unmatched. The germline V gene encodes CDR1 LGHNA and CDR2 YNFKEQ. CDR3 length: 15 residues. The CDR3 reads CASSRTSGAEGTQYF. For the CDR3, the DNA is TGTGCCAGCAGCCGGACTAGCGGGGCCGAGGGGACGCAGTATTTT.

The table lists this clonotype with a few counts. V and J are TRBV27 and TRBJ2-1; TRBD2 matches at 7 bases. CDR3 length: 15 residues. Germline CDR1 and CDR2: MNHEY and SMNVEV (reference sequence). Germline trimming cut 3 bases from V and 0 bases from J; bases unmatched to any gene: 2. The CDR3 here is CASSFERGSYNEQFF. The CDR3 DNA sequence: TGTGCCAGCAGTTTCGAGCGGGGCTCCTACAATGAGCAGTTCTTC.